This TCR beta chain originates from a study of human T cells and chemical hapten exposure. Authors' data handling: Samples ranged from about 23,224 to 690,600 TCRs, with a median of roughly 96,000. One entry per CDR3 protein, called by TCRdb with MiXCR from the RACE reads. In this record, the V and J calls reflect TCRdb's handling and not the investigators' own analysis. The sample has around 100,000 distinct CDR3 sequences; approximately 11% are singletons. This clonotype was counted only a few times. CDR3 length equals 14 residues. With 4 bases removed from V and 10 bases from J, the gap between germline ends came to 19 bases. CDR1 and CDR2 (germline): SGHDN, FVKESK. Sample time point: patch test 1, 2 weeks after DPC sensitization. Treatment meaning: therapeutic diphenylcyclopropenone sensitization with weekly scalp DPC.

The chain joins TRBV14 to TRBJ1-1; perhaps TRBD1 as D (5 bases). The sequence derives from a woman aged 40 to 49 with alopecia areata. Some clones in this sample may be carry-over from other donors' samples. This material consisted of whole blood, taken in connection with sensitization to the hapten diphenylcyclopropenone (DPC). This CDR3 reads CASSPRTSPMGAFF. The CDR3 DNA follows: TGTGCCAGCAGCCCGCGGACAAGTCCAATGGGAGCTTTCTTT.